The source of this T cell receptor (beta chain) is a study of blood T cell repertoires in COVID-19. On the study more broadly: Spain, Italy and the United States supplied samples that represented acute and convalescent COVID-19. T cells, B-cell-depleted T cells, or PBMCs supplied cDNA or gDNA.

This clone was detected only once. The CDR3 length is 14 residues. Trimming cost V 6 bases and J 6 bases, with 15 bases left between them. CDR1 is LNHDA and CDR2 is SQIVND in the germline V gene (reference sequence). As handled by the study authors: Reference gene primers were amplified, and this amplification served to estimate nucleated cell counts. Some clones are missing from TCRdb's copy, which holds only in-frame ones; the method was immunoSEQ multiplex PCR. V and J calls and clone size are as listed in that table; D and trimming were resolved from the DNA. The data show about 150,000 clones, roughly 80% seen once.

The rearrangement uses TRBV19 and TRBJ2-1; TRBD1 is a possible D gene (6 bases). Sequencing used peripheral blood. This clonotype was obtained from a man between 65 and 80 years old with acute or convalescent COVID-19. CDR3 in DNA: TGTGCCAGTAGCAACGCAGGGGCGCTCAATGAGCAGTTCTTC. This sequence encodes CASSNAGALNEQFF.